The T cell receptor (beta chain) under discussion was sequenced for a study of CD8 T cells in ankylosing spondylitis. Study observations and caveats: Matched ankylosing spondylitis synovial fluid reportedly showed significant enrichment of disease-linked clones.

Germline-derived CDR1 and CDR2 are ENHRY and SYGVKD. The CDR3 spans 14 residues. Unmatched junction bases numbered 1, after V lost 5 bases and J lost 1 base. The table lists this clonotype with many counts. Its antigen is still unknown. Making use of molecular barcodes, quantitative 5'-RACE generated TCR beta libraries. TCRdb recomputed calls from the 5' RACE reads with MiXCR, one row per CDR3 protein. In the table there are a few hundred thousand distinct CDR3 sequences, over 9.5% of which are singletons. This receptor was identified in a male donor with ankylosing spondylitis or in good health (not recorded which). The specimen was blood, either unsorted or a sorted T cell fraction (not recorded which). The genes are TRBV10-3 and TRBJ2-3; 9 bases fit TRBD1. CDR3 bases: TGTGCCATCAGTAGGACAGGGGGCACAGATACGCAGTATTTT. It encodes CAISRTGGTDTQYF.